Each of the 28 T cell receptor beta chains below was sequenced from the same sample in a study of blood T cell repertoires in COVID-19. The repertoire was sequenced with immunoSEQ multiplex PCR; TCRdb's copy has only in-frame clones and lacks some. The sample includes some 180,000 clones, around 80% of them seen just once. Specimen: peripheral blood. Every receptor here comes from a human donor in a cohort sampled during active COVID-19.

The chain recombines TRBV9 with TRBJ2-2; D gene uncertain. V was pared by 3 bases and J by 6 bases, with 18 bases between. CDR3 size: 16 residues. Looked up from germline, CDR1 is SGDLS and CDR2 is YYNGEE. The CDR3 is CASSAQLVEPPGELFF. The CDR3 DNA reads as TGTGCCAGCAGCGCCCAGTTGGTCGAACCCCCCGGGGAGCTGTTTTTT.

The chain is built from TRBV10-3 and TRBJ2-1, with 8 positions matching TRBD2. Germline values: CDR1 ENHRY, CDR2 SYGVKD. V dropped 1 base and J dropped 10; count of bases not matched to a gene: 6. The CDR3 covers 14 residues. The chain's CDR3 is CAISEYRGGSEQFF. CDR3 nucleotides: TGTGCCATCAGTGAGTACCGGGGGGGCAGCGAGCAGTTCTTC.

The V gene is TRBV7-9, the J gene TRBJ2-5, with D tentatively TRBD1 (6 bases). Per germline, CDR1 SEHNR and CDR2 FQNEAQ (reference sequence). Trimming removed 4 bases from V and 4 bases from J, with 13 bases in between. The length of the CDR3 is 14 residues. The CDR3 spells CASSSPTGGETQYF. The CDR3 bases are TGTGCCAGCAGCTCCCCGACAGGCGGAGAGACCCAGTACTTC.

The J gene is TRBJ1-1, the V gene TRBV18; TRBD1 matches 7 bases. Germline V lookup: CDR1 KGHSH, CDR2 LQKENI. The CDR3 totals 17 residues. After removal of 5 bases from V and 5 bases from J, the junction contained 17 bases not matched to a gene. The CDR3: CASSDLRRGEGGTEAFF. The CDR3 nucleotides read TGTGCCAGCTCAGACCTGCGCAGGGGGGAAGGGGGAACTGAAGCTTTCTTT.

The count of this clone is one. Written as DNA, the CDR3 is TGTGCCAGCAGTTCCGTAGAGACCCAGTACTTC. Translating gives CASSSVETQYF. The V and J genes are TRBV6-5 and TRBJ2-5; D is unclear. CDR1 and CDR2 from the germline V gene are MNHEY and SVGAGI. The CDR3 consists of 11 residues. V was trimmed by 4 bases and J by 4 bases, leaving 4 bases between them.

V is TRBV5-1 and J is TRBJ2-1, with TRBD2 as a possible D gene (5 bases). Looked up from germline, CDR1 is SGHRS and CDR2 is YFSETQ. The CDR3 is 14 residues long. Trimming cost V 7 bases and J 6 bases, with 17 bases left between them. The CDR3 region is CASGSDSPSNEQFF. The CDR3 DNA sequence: TGCGCCAGCGGATCGGACTCTCCCTCCAATGAGCAGTTCTTC.

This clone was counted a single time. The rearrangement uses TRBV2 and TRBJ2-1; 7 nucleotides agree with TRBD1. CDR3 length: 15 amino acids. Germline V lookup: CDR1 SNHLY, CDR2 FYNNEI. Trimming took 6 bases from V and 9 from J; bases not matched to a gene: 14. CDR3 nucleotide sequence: TGTGCCAGCAGCCCCACGGCACAGGGGATAGGTGAGCAGTTCTTC. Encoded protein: CASSPTAQGIGEQFF.

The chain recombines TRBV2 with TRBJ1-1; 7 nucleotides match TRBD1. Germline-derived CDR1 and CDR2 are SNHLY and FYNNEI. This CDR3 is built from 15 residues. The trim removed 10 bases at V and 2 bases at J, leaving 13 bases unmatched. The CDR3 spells CATITGEWGNTEAFF. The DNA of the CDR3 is TGTGCCACAATAACAGGGGAGTGGGGAAACACTGAAGCTTTCTTT.

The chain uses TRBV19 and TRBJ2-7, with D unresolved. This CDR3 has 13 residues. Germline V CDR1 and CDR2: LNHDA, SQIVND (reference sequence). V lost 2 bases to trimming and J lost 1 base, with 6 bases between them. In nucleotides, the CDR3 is TGTGCCAGTAGTATATCCGTGTCCTACGAGCAGTACTTC. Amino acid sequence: CASSISVSYEQYF. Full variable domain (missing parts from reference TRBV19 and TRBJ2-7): DGGITQSPKYLFRKEGQNVTLSCEQNLNHDAMYWYRQDPGQGLRLIYYSQIVNDFQKGDIAEGYSVSREKKESFPLTVTSAQKNPTAFYLCASSISVSYEQYFGPGTRLTVT.

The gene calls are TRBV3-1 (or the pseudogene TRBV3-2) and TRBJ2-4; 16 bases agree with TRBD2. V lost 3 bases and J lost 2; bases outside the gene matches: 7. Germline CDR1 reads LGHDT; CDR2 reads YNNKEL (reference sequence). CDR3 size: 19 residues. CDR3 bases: TGTGCCAGCAGCCACGTCCCGGGACTAGCGGGGGGGACCAAAAACATTCAGTACTTC. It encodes CASSHVPGLAGGTKNIQYF.

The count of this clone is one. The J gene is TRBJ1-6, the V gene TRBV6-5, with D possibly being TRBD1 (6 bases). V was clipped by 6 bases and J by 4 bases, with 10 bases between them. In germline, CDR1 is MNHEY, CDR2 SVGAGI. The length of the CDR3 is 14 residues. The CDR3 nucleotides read TGTGCCAGCAGCCGACAGGCTTATAATTCACCCCTCCACTTT. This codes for CASSRQAYNSPLHF.

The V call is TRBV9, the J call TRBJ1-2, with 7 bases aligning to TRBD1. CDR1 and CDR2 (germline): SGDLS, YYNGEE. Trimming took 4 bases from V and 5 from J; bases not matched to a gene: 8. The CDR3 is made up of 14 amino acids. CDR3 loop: CASSSGQAVYGYTF. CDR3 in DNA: TGTGCCAGCAGCAGCGGACAGGCTGTTTATGGCTACACCTTC.

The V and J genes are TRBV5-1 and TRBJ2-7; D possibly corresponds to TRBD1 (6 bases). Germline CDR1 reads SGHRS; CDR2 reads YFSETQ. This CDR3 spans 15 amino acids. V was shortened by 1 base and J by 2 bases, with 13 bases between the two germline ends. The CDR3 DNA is TGCGCCAGCAGCTTGAATAGTAGGGGGACCTACGAGCAGTACTTC. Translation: CASSLNSRGTYEQYF.

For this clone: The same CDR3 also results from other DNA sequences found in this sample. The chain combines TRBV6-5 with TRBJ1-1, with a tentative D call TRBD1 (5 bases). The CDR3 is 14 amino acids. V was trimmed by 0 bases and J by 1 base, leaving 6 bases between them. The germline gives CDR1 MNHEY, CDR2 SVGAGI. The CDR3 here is CASSYSGGNTEAFF. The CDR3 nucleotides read TGTGCCAGCAGTTACTCCGGGGGGAACACTGAAGCTTTCTTT.

In DNA form, the CDR3 reads TGTGCCAGCAGCACCTTGGACGGGGGGCAAGAGGACTATGGCTACACCTTC. It codes for CASSTLDGGQEDYGYTF. The V and J genes are TRBV5-6 and TRBJ1-2; D possibly corresponds to TRBD1 (6 bases). The CDR3 spans 17 residues. V was pared by 4 bases and J by 3 bases, with 22 bases between. Germline V CDR1 and CDR2: SGHDT, YYEEEE.

CDR3 bases: TGTGCCAGCAGTAGAGCGACAGCAACTAATGAAAAACTGTTTTTT. Its protein is CASSRATATNEKLFF. The chain uses TRBV6-5 and TRBJ1-4; D possibly corresponds to TRBD1 (5 bases). This CDR3 is built from 15 residues. Germline V gene data show CDR1 as MNHEY and CDR2 as SVGAGI. V was pared by 5 bases and J by 0 bases, with 10 bases between.

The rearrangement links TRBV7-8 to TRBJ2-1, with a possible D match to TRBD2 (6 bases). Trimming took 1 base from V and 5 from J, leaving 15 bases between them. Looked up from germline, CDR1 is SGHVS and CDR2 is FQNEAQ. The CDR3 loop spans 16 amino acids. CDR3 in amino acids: CASSLVPGLADNEQFF. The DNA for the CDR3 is TGTGCCAGCAGCTTAGTGCCGGGACTCGCAGACAATGAGCAGTTCTTC.

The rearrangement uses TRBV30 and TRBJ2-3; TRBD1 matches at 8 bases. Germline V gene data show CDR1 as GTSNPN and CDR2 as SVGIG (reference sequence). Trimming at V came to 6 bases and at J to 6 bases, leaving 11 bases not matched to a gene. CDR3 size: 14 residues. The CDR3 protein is CACIYRGAGDTQYF. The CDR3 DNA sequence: TGTGCCTGTATATACAGGGGGGCGGGGGATACGCAGTATTTT.

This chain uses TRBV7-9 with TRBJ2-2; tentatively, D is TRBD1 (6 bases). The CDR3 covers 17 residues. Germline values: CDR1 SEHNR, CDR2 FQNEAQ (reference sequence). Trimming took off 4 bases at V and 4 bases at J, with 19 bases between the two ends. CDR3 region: CASSSSSEDSSTGELFF. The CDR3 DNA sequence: TGTGCCAGCAGCTCTTCCTCGGAGGACAGTTCCACCGGGGAGCTGTTTTTT.

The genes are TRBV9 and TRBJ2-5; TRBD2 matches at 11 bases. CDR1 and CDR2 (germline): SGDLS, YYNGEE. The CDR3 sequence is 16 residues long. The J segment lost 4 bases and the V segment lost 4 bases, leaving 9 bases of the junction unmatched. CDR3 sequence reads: CASSYSGGALRETQYF. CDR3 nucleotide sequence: TGTGCCAGCAGCTATAGCGGGGGGGCCCTTCGAGAGACCCAGTACTTC.

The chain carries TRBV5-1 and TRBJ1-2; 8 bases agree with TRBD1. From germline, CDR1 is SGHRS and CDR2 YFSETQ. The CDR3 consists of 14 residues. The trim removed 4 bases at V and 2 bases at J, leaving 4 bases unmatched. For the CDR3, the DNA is TGCGCCAGCAGCGACGGGACAGGCAACTATGGCTACACCTTC. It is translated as CASSDGTGNYGYTF.

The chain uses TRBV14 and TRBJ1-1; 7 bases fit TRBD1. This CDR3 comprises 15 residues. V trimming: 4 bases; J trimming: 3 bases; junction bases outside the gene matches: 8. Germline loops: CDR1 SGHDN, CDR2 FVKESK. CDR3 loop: CASSRQGRRDTEAFF. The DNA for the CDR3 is TGTGCCAGCAGCCGACAGGGTCGGAGGGACACTGAAGCTTTCTTT.

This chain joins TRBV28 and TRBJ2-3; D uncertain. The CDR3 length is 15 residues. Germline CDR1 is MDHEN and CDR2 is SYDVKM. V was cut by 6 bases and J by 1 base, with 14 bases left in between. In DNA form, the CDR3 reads TGTGCCAGCAGAGCAGACCCGCAGGGCACAGATACGCAGTATTTT. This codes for CASRADPQGTDTQYF.

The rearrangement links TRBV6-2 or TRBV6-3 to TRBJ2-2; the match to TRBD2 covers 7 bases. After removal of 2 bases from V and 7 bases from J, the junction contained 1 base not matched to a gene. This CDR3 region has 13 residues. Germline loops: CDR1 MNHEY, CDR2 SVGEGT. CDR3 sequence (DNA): TGTGCCAGCAGTTACGGGGGGGTCGGGGAGCTGTTTTTT. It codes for CASSYGGVGELFF.

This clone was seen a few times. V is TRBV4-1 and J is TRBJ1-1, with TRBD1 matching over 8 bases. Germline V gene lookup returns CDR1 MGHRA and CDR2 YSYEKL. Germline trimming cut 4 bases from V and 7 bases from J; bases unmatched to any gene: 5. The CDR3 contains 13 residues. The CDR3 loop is CASSPRGLGEAFF. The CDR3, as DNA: TGCGCCAGCAGCCCCAGGGGGCTTGGTGAAGCTTTCTTT.

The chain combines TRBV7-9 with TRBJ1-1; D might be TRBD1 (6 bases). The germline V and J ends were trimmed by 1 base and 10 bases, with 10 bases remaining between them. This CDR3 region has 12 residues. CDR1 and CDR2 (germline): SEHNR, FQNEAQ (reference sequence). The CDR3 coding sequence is TGTGCCAGCAGCTTAGACAGGGAGGGAGCTTTCTTT. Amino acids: CASSLDREGAFF.

Here the CDR3 reads CASSFGTGWIEQYF. In DNA form, the CDR3 reads TGTGCCAGCAGCTTTGGGACAGGGTGGATCGAGCAGTACTTC. The genes are TRBV5-6 and TRBJ2-7; 9 bases align to TRBD1. The V and J ends lost 2 bases and 6 bases, in that order; junction bases with no gene match: 6. CDR1 and CDR2 from the germline V gene are SGHDT and YYEEEE. The CDR3 totals 14 residues.

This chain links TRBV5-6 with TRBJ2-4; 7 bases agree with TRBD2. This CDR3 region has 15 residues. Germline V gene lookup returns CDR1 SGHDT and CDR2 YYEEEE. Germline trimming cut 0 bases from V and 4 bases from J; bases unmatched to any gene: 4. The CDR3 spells CASSLEGRGKNIQYF. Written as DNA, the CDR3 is TGTGCCAGCAGCTTGGAGGGGCGGGGGAAAAACATTCAGTACTTC.